These T cell receptor beta chains were read from a single sample in a study of blood T cell repertoires in COVID-19. The repertoire was sequenced with immunoSEQ multiplex PCR; TCRdb's copy has only in-frame clones and lacks some. This table holds approximately 160,000 clones, around four fifths found once. Sequenced input: PBMCs or T cells enriched from blood (not recorded which). Receptors were obtained from a woman between 50 and 59 years old who had recovered from COVID-19. CDR3s include the opening cysteine and the closing phenylalanine or tryptophan. A D gene is named only where the DNA matches it firmly. Not all rows give a size; the values are once, few, many and, for expanded clones, a class.

CDR3 protein,CDR3 DNA,clone size,V gene,D gene,J gene
CASRSPGQGVGELFF,TGTGCCAGCAGAAGCCCGGGACAGGGGGTCGGGGAGCTGTTTTTT,.,TRBV9,TRBD1,TRBJ2-2
CASSFGAPTNYGYTF,TGTGCCAGCAGCTTTGGGGCTCCCACTAACTATGGCTACACCTTC,few,TRBV7-3,.,TRBJ1-2
CASSPPRGTEAFF,TGTGCCAGCTCACCACCCAGGGGCACTGAAGCTTTCTTT,.,TRBV18,.,TRBJ1-1
CASSTRQGARGYTF,TGTGCCAGCAGTACCCGACAGGGGGCGAGGGGCTACACCTTC,.,TRBV28,TRBD1,TRBJ1-2
CASSVQQGIGTEAFF,TGCGCCAGCAGCGTTCAACAGGGAATAGGGACTGAAGCTTTCTTT,.,TRBV5-1,.,TRBJ1-1
CASSTGTGNYGYTF,TGTGCCAGCAGCACGGGGACAGGGAACTATGGCTACACCTTC,.,TRBV7-3,TRBD1,TRBJ1-2
CASRGGLANYGYTF,TGTGCCAGCCGCGGGGGGTTAGCTAACTATGGCTACACCTTC,once,TRBV7-9,.,TRBJ1-2
CASSPGQGLRVDEKLFF,TGCGCCAGCAGTCCGGGACAGGGGCTCCGAGTGGATGAAAAACTGTTTTTT,.,TRBV5-1,TRBD1,TRBJ1-4
CASSLSAVGGYGYTF,TGTGCCAGCAGTCTTTCGGCAGTTGGAGGCTATGGCTACACCTTC,.,TRBV2,.,TRBJ1-2
CAIRPSTGYGYTF,TGTGCCATCAGGCCCTCGACAGGGTATGGCTACACCTTC,.,TRBV10-3,TRBD1,TRBJ1-2
CASISNRGEGRGRTYGQFF,TGTGCCAGCATCTCTAATAGGGGTGAGGGCAGGGGGCGGACATACGGGCAGTTCTTC,few,TRBV21-1,.,TRBJ2-1
CASSLSWARDNQPQHF,TGTGCCAGCAGCTTGTCGTGGGCCAGAGACAATCAGCCCCAGCATTTT,few,TRBV5-6,.,TRBJ1-5
CASSPAKWNTEAFF,TGTGCCAGCAGCCCCGCGAAGTGGAACACTGAAGCTTTCTTT,few,TRBV9,.,TRBJ1-1
CASSAPSGGLYEQFF,TGTGCCAGTAGTGCTCCTAGCGGGGGGCTCTATGAGCAGTTCTTC,.,TRBV19,TRBD2,TRBJ2-1
CASSEGTGLGGGYTF,TGTGCCAGCAGCGAGGGGACAGGGCTGGGGGGCGGCTACACCTTC,.,TRBV9,TRBD1,TRBJ1-2
CASSPQRQGKSYNSPLHF,TGTGCCAGCAGCCCACAAAGACAGGGCAAGTCCTATAATTCACCCCTCCACTTT,once,TRBV7-2,TRBD1,TRBJ1-6
CASREGTGPTGELFF,TGTGCCAGCAGGGAGGGGACAGGGCCCACCGGGGAGCTGTTTTTT,few,TRBV9,TRBD1,TRBJ2-2
CASSGPQGRVGYTF,TGTGCCAGCAGTGGACCCCAGGGGCGGGTTGGCTACACCTTC,.,TRBV2,.,TRBJ1-2
CASSPTQRGQGGNYGYTF,TGTGCCAGCAGCCCTACCCAACGGGGACAGGGGGGTAACTATGGCTACACCTTC,.,TRBV7-2,TRBD1,TRBJ1-2
CASSFFSGGYNEQFF,TGTGCCAGCAGCTTCTTTTCGGGAGGGTACAATGAGCAGTTCTTC,once,TRBV7-8,TRBD2,TRBJ2-1
CASSDGGGDGYTF,TGTGCCAGCTCAGATGGAGGGGGCGATGGCTACACCTTC,.,TRBV18,TRBD1,TRBJ1-2
CASSQYQGARNEQFF,TGTGCCAGCAGCCAGTATCAGGGGGCGCGGAATGAGCAGTTCTTC,.,TRBV5-4,TRBD1,TRBJ2-1
CASSEAYNSPLHF,TGTGCCAGCAGCGAGGCCTATAATTCACCCCTCCACTTT,.,TRBV28,.,TRBJ1-6
CASSLNWGNTDTQYF,TGTGCCAGCAGTCTCAACTGGGGCAACACAGATACGCAGTATTTT,.,TRBV28,.,TRBJ2-3
CAISFTIIRAGDYNEQFF,TGTGCCATCAGCTTCACTATCATTCGGGCAGGGGACTACAATGAGCAGTTCTTC,.,TRBV10-3,.,TRBJ2-1
CATGDNTPNQPQHF,TGTGCCACCGGGGACAACACTCCTAATCAGCCCCAGCATTTT,.,TRBV24-1,.,TRBJ1-5